The 21 T cell receptor beta chains listed next were all sequenced from one sample in a study of blood T cell repertoires in COVID-19. Data came from immunoSEQ multiplex PCR; TCRdb stores just in-frame clones and leaves some out. The sample records roughly 240,000 clones, around nine tenths being singletons. Specimen: peripheral blood. These receptors all stem from a woman aged 60-75 years who had recovered from COVID-19.

This sequence joins TRBV7-2 and TRBJ2-2; 11 bases are a match to TRBD2. Germline values: CDR1 SGHTA, CDR2 FQGNSA. CDR3 length: 17 amino acids. Losses at the gene ends were 7 bases for V and 4 bases for J; bases not matched to a gene: 11. Here the CDR3 DNA reads TGTGCCAGCATCTCCAGGTTTGGACTAGCGGGCACCGGGGAGCTGTTTTTT. Protein sequence: CASISRFGLAGTGELFF.

This chain joins TRBV7-9 and TRBJ2-7; D is possibly TRBD1 (6 bases). The CDR3 runs to 13 residues. V dropped 5 bases and J dropped 4 bases, with 12 bases sitting between them. CDR1 is SEHNR and CDR2 is FQNEAQ in the germline V gene (reference sequence). CDR3 nucleotides: TGTGCCAGCAGCACAACAGGGCAATACGAGCAGTACTTC. This sequence encodes CASSTTGQYEQYF.

The V and J genes are TRBV2 and TRBJ2-2; a possible D gene is TRBD2 (5 bases). Germline V gene lookup returns CDR1 SNHLY and CDR2 FYNNEI. V was shortened by 4 bases and J by 2 bases, with 11 bases between the two germline ends. The CDR3 is 15 residues long. Here the CDR3 reads CASSGSEGNTGELFF. In DNA form, the CDR3 reads TGTGCCAGCAGTGGGAGTGAGGGTAACACCGGGGAGCTGTTTTTT.

The rearrangement uses TRBV19 and TRBJ1-5; TRBD1 might be the D (6 bases). The CDR3 consists of 17 residues. The V end was cut by 5 bases, the J end by 1 base, with 18 bases between. Germline V gene data show CDR1 as LNHDA and CDR2 as SQIVND (reference sequence). Here the CDR3 reads CASSSHRDGVSNQPQHF. The CDR3 region has the DNA TGTGCCAGTAGTTCACACAGGGATGGGGTGAGCAATCAGCCCCAGCATTTT.

The chain carries TRBV6-6 and TRBJ1-4; TRBD1 matches at 7 bases. The CDR3 has 15 residues. The V and J ends lost 5 bases and 11 bases, in that order; junction bases with no gene match: 14. Germline CDR1 MNHNY, CDR2 SVGAGI (reference sequence). The CDR3 spells CASSTTGQASGKLFF. The CDR3 bases are TGTGCCAGCAGTACAACCGGACAGGCGAGTGGGAAACTGTTTTTT.

This rearrangement joins TRBV5-1 to TRBJ2-2; D not certain. Trimming pared 0 bases from V and 0 bases from J, leaving 9 bases between. Germline values: CDR1 SGHRS, CDR2 YFSETQ. There are 16 residues in the CDR3. The CDR3 protein is CASSLGQSANTGELFF. CDR3 DNA: TGCGCCAGCAGCTTGGGCCAGAGCGCGAACACCGGGGAGCTGTTTTTT.

The table lists this clone with a few counts. The J gene is TRBJ2-5, the V gene TRBV5-1; TRBD1 aligns across 8 bases. The CDR3 runs to 14 residues. Germline V CDR1 and CDR2: SGHRS, YFSETQ. Trimming at V came to 4 bases and at J to 1 base, leaving 3 bases not matched to a gene. The CDR3 DNA reads TGCGCCAGCAGCCAGACAGGGGCCCAAGAGACCCAGTACTTC. Translating it yields CASSQTGAQETQYF. Based on the CDR3 plus reference TRBV5-1 and TRBJ2-5, the full variable domain is KAGVTQTPRYLIKTRGQQVTLSCSPISGHRSVSWYQQTPGQGLQFLFEYFSETQRNKGNFPGRFSGRQFSNSRSEMNVSTLELGDSALYLCASSQTGAQETQYFGPGTRLLVL.

This sequence joins TRBV6-5 and TRBJ1-1; weak D call: TRBD1 (5 bases). This CDR3 has 13 amino acids. Germline V lookup: CDR1 MNHEY, CDR2 SVGAGI. Trimming shortened V by 7 bases and J by 4 bases, and 13 bases separated the two germline ends. The CDR3 region has the DNA TGTGCCAGCACCCGTGACGGGGGCACTGAAGCTTTCTTT. It yields the protein CASTRDGGTEAFF.

The chain combines TRBV27 with TRBJ2-5, with 7 bases fitting TRBD1. Germline V gene lookup returns CDR1 MNHEY and CDR2 SMNVEV (reference sequence). V dropped 5 bases and J dropped 7; count of bases not matched to a gene: 7. The CDR3 extends over 13 amino acids. CDR3 residues: CASSRQGVVTQYF. In DNA, the CDR3 is TGTGCCAGCAGTCGACAGGGTGTGGTGACCCAGTACTTC.

DNA for the CDR3: TGTGCCAGTAGTACGGGGGGGGAGGTACCCGAGCAGTACTTC. Its protein product is CASSTGGEVPEQYF. This chain connects TRBV19 to TRBJ2-7, with 8 bases aligning to TRBD2. The ends lost 4 bases at V and 6 bases at J; junction bases unmatched: 8. The CDR3 extends over 14 amino acids. CDR1 and CDR2 from the germline V gene are LNHDA and SQIVND (reference sequence).

The chain uses TRBV7-2 and TRBJ1-3; the D is unclear. The CDR3 has 16 amino acids. The germline gives CDR1 SGHTA, CDR2 FQGNSA. V was shortened by 0 bases and J by 2 bases, with 11 bases between the two germline ends. CDR3 sequence: CASSLAPNPAGNTIYF. DNA for the CDR3: TGTGCCAGCAGCTTAGCACCTAATCCGGCTGGAAACACCATATATTTT.

The chain joins TRBV7-8 to TRBJ1-4; TRBD1 matches 8 bases. Germline CDR1 and CDR2: SGHVS and FQNEAQ. There are 14 residues in the CDR3. Losses at the gene ends were 4 bases for V and 4 bases for J; bases not matched to a gene: 2. For the CDR3, the DNA is TGTGCCAGCAGCTCGGGACAGGATAATGAAAAACTGTTTTTT. The encoded protein is CASSSGQDNEKLFF.

The chain couples TRBV29-1 to TRBJ2-7; D is possibly TRBD2 (5 bases). The CDR3 totals 14 residues. Germline V lookup: CDR1 SQVTM, CDR2 ANQGSEA. Trimming cost V 3 bases and J 0 bases, with 12 bases left between them. The CDR3 DNA follows: TGCAGCGTTGATGAGGGAGAGAGCTCCTACGAGCAGTACTTC. Protein sequence: CSVDEGESSYEQYF.

In this sample, this clone turned up a few times. The chain combines TRBV2 with TRBJ1-2; D possibly corresponds to TRBD1 (6 bases). V lost 5 bases, J lost 6 bases, and 10 bases lay in between. Germline loops: CDR1 SNHLY, CDR2 FYNNEI. The length of the CDR3 is 12 residues. CDR3 sequence reads: CASSPQGHGYTF. The CDR3 DNA reads TGTGCCAGCAGTCCGCAGGGGCATGGCTACACCTTC.

The gene calls are TRBV6-1 and TRBJ2-6; 7 bases are a match to TRBD2. The junction had 0 bases not matched to a gene; V was cut back by 3 bases and J by 1 base. CDR1 and CDR2 from the germline V gene are MNHNS and SASEGT. There are 15 residues in the CDR3. CDR3 loop: CASSERESGANVLTF. In DNA form, the CDR3 reads TGTGCCAGCAGTGAGCGGGAGTCTGGGGCCAACGTCCTGACTTTC.

The gene calls are TRBV6-5 and TRBJ2-7; a weak D match, TRBD2 (6 bases). Germline CDR1 reads MNHEY; CDR2 reads SVGAGI. V gave up 5 bases and J gave up 3 bases, with 11 bases separating them. There are 13 residues in the CDR3. The CDR3 protein is CASSRERYYEQYF. The CDR3 DNA reads as TGTGCCAGCAGTCGGGAGAGATACTACGAGCAGTACTTC.

This clone was picked up a small number of times. The V and J genes are TRBV29-1 and TRBJ2-2, with D hard to call. Germline V gives CDR1 SQVTM, CDR2 ANQGSEA. The CDR3 contains 16 residues. V lost 0 bases, J lost 0 bases, and 11 bases lay in between. CDR3 nucleotide sequence: TGCAGCGTTGAAGATCTGGGCAGGACGAACACCGGGGAGCTGTTTTTT. Translating gives CSVEDLGRTNTGELFF.

This chain connects TRBV6-1 to TRBJ1-1; no clear D gene. Germline CDR1 and CDR2: MNHNS and SASEGT. The CDR3 runs 17 residues. The ends were cut back, 3 bases at V and 3 bases at J, with 20 bases in the middle. CDR3 coding DNA: TGTGCCAGCAGTGACCGCTTAGAGGGCTGGGTATACACTGAAGCTTTCTTT. Its translation is CASSDRLEGWVYTEAFF.

This sequence joins TRBV7-3 and TRBJ1-1; no clear D gene. This CDR3 spans 12 amino acids. V was clipped by 5 bases and J by 9 bases, with 13 bases between them. The germline gives CDR1 SGHTA, CDR2 FQGTGA. The chain's CDR3 is CASSPRGGKAFF. CDR3 in DNA: TGTGCCAGCAGCCCCAGAGGAGGTAAAGCTTTCTTT.

The chain uses TRBV10-3 and TRBJ1-2; 11 bases agree with TRBD1. The CDR3 sequence is 16 residues long. Per the germline V gene, CDR1 is ENHRY and CDR2 is SYGVKD. V was pared by 7 bases and J by 0 bases, with 7 bases of the junction left unmatched. The CDR3 loop reads CAINLMGQGANYGYTF. The CDR3 region has the DNA TGTGCCATCAATCTTATGGGACAGGGGGCTAACTATGGCTACACCTTC.

This rearrangement joins TRBV28 to TRBJ1-4; no clear D gene. This CDR3 spans 13 amino acids. V was pared by 5 bases and J by 0 bases, with 4 bases between. From germline, CDR1 is MDHEN and CDR2 SYDVKM. This chain's CDR3 is CASSATTNEKLFF. CDR3 in DNA: TGTGCCAGCAGTGCTACAACTAATGAAAAACTGTTTTTT.